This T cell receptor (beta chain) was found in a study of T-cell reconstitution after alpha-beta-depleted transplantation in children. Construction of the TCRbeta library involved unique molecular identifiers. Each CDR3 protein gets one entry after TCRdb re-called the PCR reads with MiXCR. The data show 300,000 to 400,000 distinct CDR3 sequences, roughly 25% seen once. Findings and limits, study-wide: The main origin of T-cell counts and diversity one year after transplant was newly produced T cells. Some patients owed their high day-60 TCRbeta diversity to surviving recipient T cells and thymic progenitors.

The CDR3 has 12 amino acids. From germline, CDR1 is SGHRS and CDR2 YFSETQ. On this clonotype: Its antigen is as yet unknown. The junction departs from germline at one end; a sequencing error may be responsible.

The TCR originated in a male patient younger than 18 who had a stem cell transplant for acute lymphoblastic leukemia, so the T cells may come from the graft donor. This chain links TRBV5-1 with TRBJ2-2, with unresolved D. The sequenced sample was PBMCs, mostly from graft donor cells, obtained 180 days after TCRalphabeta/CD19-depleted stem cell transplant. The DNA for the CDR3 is TGCGCCGGCAGCATTAACACCTGGGAGCTGTTTTTT. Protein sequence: CAGSINTWELFF.